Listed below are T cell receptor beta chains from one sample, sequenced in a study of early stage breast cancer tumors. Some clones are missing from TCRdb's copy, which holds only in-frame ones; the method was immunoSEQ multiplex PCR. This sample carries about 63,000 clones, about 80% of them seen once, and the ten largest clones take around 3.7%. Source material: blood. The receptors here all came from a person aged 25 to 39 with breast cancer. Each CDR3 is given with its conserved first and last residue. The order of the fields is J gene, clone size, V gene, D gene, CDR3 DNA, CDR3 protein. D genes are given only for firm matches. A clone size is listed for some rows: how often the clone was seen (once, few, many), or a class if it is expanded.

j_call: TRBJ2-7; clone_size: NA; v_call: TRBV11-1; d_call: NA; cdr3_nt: TGTGCCAGCAGCTTAGCCCTCCCAGCGGCAGACTCCTACGAGCAGTACTTC; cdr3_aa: CASSLALPAADSYEQYF
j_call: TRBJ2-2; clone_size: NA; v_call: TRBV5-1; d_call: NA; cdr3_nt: TGCGCCAGCAGCTTGATAGAGGACACCGGGGAGCTGTTTTTT; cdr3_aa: CASSLIEDTGELFF
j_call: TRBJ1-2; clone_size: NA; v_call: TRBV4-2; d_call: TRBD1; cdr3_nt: TGTGCCAGCAGCTCAGGGACAGGGGCCCTCTATGGCTACACCTTC; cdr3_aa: CASSSGTGALYGYTF
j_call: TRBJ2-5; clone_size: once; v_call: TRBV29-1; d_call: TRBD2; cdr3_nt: TGCAGCTTGACTAGCGGATACCAAGAGACCCAGTACTTC; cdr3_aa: CSLTSGYQETQYF
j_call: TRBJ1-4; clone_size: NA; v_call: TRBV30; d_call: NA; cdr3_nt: TGTGCCTGGAGTGGACCTCCAGAGGATGAAAAACTGTTTTTT; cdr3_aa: CAWSGPPEDEKLFF
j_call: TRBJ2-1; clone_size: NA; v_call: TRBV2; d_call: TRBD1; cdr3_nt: TGTGCCAGCAGTGGCTCGGGACAGGGGGCGCTTACATCCTACAATGAGCAGTTCTTC; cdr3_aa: CASSGSGQGALTSYNEQFF
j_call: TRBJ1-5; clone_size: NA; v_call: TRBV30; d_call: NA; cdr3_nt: TGTGCCTGGAGTGTAGGAGAGTTTTCGTATCAGCCCCAGCATTTT; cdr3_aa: CAWSVGEFSYQPQHF
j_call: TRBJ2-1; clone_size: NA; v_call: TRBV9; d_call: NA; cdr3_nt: TGTGCCAGCAGCGTAGGGGGAGACAATGAGCAGTTCTTC; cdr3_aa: CASSVGGDNEQFF
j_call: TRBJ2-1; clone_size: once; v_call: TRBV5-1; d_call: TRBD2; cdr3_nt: TGCGCCAGCAGCTTCGACGGGACTAGCGGGGTCAATGAGCAGTTCTTC; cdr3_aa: CASSFDGTSGVNEQFF
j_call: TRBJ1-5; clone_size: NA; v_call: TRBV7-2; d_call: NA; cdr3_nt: TGTGCCAGCAGCTTAGTTAGATATCAGCCCCAGCATTTT; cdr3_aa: CASSLVRYQPQHF
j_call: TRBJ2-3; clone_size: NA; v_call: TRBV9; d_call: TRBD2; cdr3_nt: TGTGCCAGCAGCGTAGGAGGGACTAGCGCCCTCACAGATACGCAGTATTTT; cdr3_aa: CASSVGGTSALTDTQYF